This T cell receptor beta chain was sequenced for a study of cytomegalovirus exposure and HLA in healthy donors. Study-wide background: Earlier results showed almost 120 million unique TCR beta sequences derived from roughly 200 million T cells.

A multiplex PCR was run with 60 Vbeta primers and 13 Jbeta primers. Here immunoSEQ multiplex PCR was the method, and the copy in TCRdb shows in-frame clones only, minus some. The sample has about 140,000 clones, 76% seen once. CDR3 length: 15 residues. Germline V lookup: CDR1 MDHEN, CDR2 SYDVKM. The germline V and J ends were trimmed by 5 bases and 8 bases, with 19 bases remaining between them. This clonotype was obtained from a man in his late teens or twenties in good health and CMV-seronegative. The chain uses TRBV28 and TRBJ2-1, with a tentative D call TRBD2 (6 bases). The sample was PBMCs. This CDR3 is CASSPGGLPGDEQFF. The CDR3 region has the DNA TGTGCCAGCAGTCCCGGAGGGCTACCCGGGGATGAGCAGTTCTTC.